This TCR beta chain was sequenced during a study of cytomegalovirus exposure and HLA in healthy donors. Overall study: The same platform was used for the 95 to 150 validation repertoires and the roughly 720 first-cohort repertoires, a later analysis reported.

Findings of the study overall: According to a subsequent analysis, TCR clusters identified in the first cohort showed a tendency to co-occur across the approximately 120 validation repertoires.

The CDR3 is 14 residues long. CDR1 is KGHSH and CDR2 is LQKENI in the germline V gene. V was cut by 0 bases and J by 2 bases, with 7 bases left in between. Concerning this clone itself: The target antigen is unknown.

Profiled with immunoSEQ multiplex PCR; TCRdb holds only in-frame clones, not every one. The sample carries some 320,000 clones, roughly nine tenths recorded once. The sequence was obtained from a woman in her thirties in good health and CMV-seropositive. This sequence joins TRBV18 and TRBJ1-1, with D unresolved. Sequences were obtained from PBMCs. The CDR3 reads CASSPPSSNTEAFF. The CDR3 DNA reads TGTGCCAGCTCACCACCGAGCTCAAACACTGAAGCTTTCTTT.